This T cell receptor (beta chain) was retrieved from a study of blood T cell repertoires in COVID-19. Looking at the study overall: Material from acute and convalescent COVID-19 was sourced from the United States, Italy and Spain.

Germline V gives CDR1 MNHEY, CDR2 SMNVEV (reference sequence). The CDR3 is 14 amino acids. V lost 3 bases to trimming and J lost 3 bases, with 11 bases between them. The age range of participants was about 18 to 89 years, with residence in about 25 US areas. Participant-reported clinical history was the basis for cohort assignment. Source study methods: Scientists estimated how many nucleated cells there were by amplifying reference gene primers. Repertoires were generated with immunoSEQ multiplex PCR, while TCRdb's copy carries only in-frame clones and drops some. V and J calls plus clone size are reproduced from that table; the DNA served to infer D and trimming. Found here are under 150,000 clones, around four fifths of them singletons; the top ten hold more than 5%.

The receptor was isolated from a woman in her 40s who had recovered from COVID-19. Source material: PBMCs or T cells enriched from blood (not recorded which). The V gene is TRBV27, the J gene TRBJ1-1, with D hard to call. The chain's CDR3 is CASSFLGGDTEAFF. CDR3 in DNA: TGTGCCAGCAGTTTTCTGGGCGGGGACACTGAAGCTTTCTTT.